This T cell receptor (beta chain) was retrieved from a study of CD8 T cells in Susac syndrome. For this clonotype: The antigen is unknown.

After extraction with the RNeasy kit, about 0.45 to 1 ug of the RNA was reverse transcribed using random hexamers. One entry per CDR3 protein, called by TCRdb with MiXCR from the immunoSEQ multiplex PCR reads. This sample has 120,000 or so distinct CDR3 sequences; approximately 96% occur once, and the top ten carry around 0.2%. Broader study findings: Susac-specific public clones were found in total CD8+ and CD8+ TEMRA repertoires, numbering approximately 16 and five, respectively.

This CDR3 region has 17 residues. Germline loops: CDR1 SGHDT, CDR2 YYEEEE. Losses at the gene ends were 0 bases for V and 3 bases for J; bases not matched to a gene: 9. The rearrangement uses TRBV5-6 and TRBJ2-1; 7 positions match TRBD2. The sequenced material came from CD8+ T cells from PBMCs. This clonotype was obtained from a human donor with Susac syndrome. Written as DNA, the CDR3 is TGTGCCAGCAGCTTGGCGTTGCTAGCGGTTAACTACAATGAGCAGTTCTTC. This sequence encodes CASSLALLAVNYNEQFF.